The 22 T cell receptor beta chains below were found in one sample sequenced in a study of post-analysis software for immune sequencing data. Overall study findings and caveats: TRBV5-6, TRBV5-1 and TRBV20-1 belonged to a set of about five TRBV segments that were more frequent in patients than controls.

cDNA libraries for TCR beta contained unique molecular identifiers. MiXCR, run by TCRdb on the PCR reads, gives a single entry per CDR3 protein. Found here are roughly 730,000 distinct CDR3 sequences, roughly 30% of them singletons; the top ten hold about 0.5%. Their antigens remain unidentified. The sequenced sample was blood. These receptors originate from a girl aged 5-17 years with multiple sclerosis.

The chain has TRBV10-3 and TRBJ1-1; tentatively, D is TRBD1 (5 bases). Germline assignment: CDR1 ENHRY and CDR2 SYGVKD. The CDR3 contains 15 residues. With 3 bases removed from V and 7 bases from J, the gap between germline ends came to 18 bases. CDR3 residues: CAISEGGGGAGEAFF. CDR3 bases: TGTGCCATCAGTGAAGGCGGGGGAGGTGCAGGTGAAGCTTTCTTT.

The rearrangement joins TRBV20-1 to TRBJ1-5; D might be TRBD1 (5 bases). Germline assignment: CDR1 DFQATT and CDR2 SNEGSKA (reference sequence). The germline V and J ends were trimmed by 3 bases and 7 bases, with 10 bases remaining between them. The CDR3 is 12 amino acids. CDR3 DNA sequence: TGCAGTGCTAGCAGGGACCTGCAGCCCCAGCATTTT. Amino acid sequence: CSASRDLQPQHF.

The CDR3 DNA is TGTGCCAGCAGCTTAGAGGGACAGGAAGTGAGGGGCACCTTC. Encoded protein: CASSLEGQEVRGTF. The chain links TRBV7-9 to TRBJ1-2; the match to TRBD1 covers 8 bases. This CDR3 region has 14 residues. V was clipped by 1 base and J by 13 bases; unmatched bases: 11. The V gene's germline CDR1 is SEHNR and CDR2 FQNEAQ (reference sequence).

This clonotype has just a few counts. J is TRBJ2-1 and V is TRBV28; no reliable D call. The CDR3 is 14 amino acids. The germline gives CDR1 MDHEN, CDR2 SYDVKM. The V and J ends lost 6 bases and 6 bases respectively, with 15 bases between them. The CDR3 is CASRAWGSLNEQFF. The CDR3 DNA reads as TGTGCCAGCAGAGCTTGGGGTAGCCTCAATGAGCAGTTCTTC.

In this sample, this clonotype turned up many times. V usage is TRBV9 and J usage is TRBJ2-1; D uncertain. The CDR3 runs 14 residues. V was clipped by 4 bases and J by 7 bases, with 15 bases between them. The germline V gene has CDR1 SGDLS and CDR2 YYNGEE. CDR3 sequence (DNA): TGTGCCAGCAGCCCAGAGGTGGATGTTAATGAGCAGTTCTTC. This translates into CASSPEVDVNEQFF.

This sequence joins TRBV29-1 and TRBJ2-3; the D gene is possibly TRBD1 (5 bases). Trimming removed 0 bases from V and 0 bases from J, with 13 bases in between. In germline, CDR1 is SQVTM, CDR2 ANQGSEA. The CDR3 is 16 amino acids. For the CDR3, the DNA is TGCAGCGTTGAAGATCATCAGGGTGCTAGCACAGATACGCAGTATTTT. Encoded protein: CSVEDHQGASTDTQYF.

Points on this clonotype: An end of the junction differs from the germline gene, which may be a read error. The chain is built from TRBV12-3 or TRBV12-4 and TRBJ2-7, with D perhaps TRBD1 (5 bases). This CDR3 has 13 amino acids. The CDR3 DNA is TGTGCCAGCAGTTTAATCCGACAGTACGAGCGGTACTTC. Translation gives CASSLIRQYERYF.

The chain employs TRBV27 and TRBJ1-5; no clear D. This CDR3 comprises 12 residues. CDR1 is MNHEY and CDR2 is SMNVEV in the germline V gene (reference sequence). The V end lost 5 bases, the J end lost 5 bases, and 7 bases lay between the germline ends. The CDR3 DNA follows: TGTGCCAGCAGTCCTTCCCATCAGCCCCAGCATTTT. It encodes CASSPSHQPQHF.

This clonotype was seen at least ten times. The chain carries TRBV5-1 and TRBJ2-1, with 11 bases matching TRBD2. The length of the CDR3 is 14 residues. Germline V gene data show CDR1 as SGHRS and CDR2 as YFSETQ. V lost 7 bases, J lost 2 bases, and 2 bases stayed unmatched. CDR3 nucleotides: TGCGCCAGCGCGACTAGCGGGACCTACAATGAGCAGTTCTTC. Encoded protein: CASATSGTYNEQFF. Together with reference TRBV5-1 and TRBJ2-1, the CDR3 gives the full variable domain: KAGVTQTPRYLIKTRGQQVTLSCSPISGHRSVSWYQQTPGQGLQFLFEYFSETQRNKGNFPGRFSGRQFSNSRSEMNVSTLELGDSALYLCASATSGTYNEQFFGPGTRLTVL.

The chain recombines TRBV20-1 with TRBJ2-7, with 13 bases aligning to TRBD2. The J segment lost 3 bases and the V segment lost 6 bases, leaving 5 bases of the junction unmatched. This CDR3 contains 14 residues. Germline values: CDR1 DFQATT, CDR2 SNEGSKA (reference sequence). Written as DNA, the CDR3 is TGCAGTGCGGAGGGACTAGCGGGAAGCTACGAGCAGTACTTC. It translates to CSAEGLAGSYEQYF.

The rearrangement links TRBV7-9 to TRBJ2-2, with D unclear. The CDR3 extends over 12 amino acids. Germline CDR1 is SEHNR and CDR2 is FQNEAQ (reference sequence). Trimming left V 9 bases short and J 6 bases short, with 11 bases between. CDR3 nucleotides: TGTGCCAGGAAACGGGCCTCCGGGGAGCTGTTTTTT. Translating it yields CARKRASGELFF.

This clonotype was observed at least ten times. This chain uses TRBV4-3 with TRBJ2-4, with TRBD2 identical over 7 bases. V shed 4 bases, J shed 8 bases, and the junction held 8 bases outside the gene matches. Germline assignment: CDR1 LGHNA and CDR2 YSLEER. The CDR3 has 14 residues. This chain's CDR3 is CASSPTSGRDIQYF. CDR3 nucleotides: TGCGCCAGCAGCCCCACGTCAGGGAGGGACATTCAGTACTTC.

This chain joins TRBV14 and TRBJ1-5; 7 bases align to TRBD1. Germline assignment: CDR1 SGHDN and CDR2 FVKESK. Germline trimming cut 6 bases from V and 6 bases from J; bases unmatched to any gene: 8. The CDR3 has 14 amino acids. The CDR3, as DNA: TGTGCCAGCAGTCGTACAGGGGCTGGTCAGCCCCAGCATTTT. Translating it yields CASSRTGAGQPQHF.

This clonotype was seen once. The V call is TRBV29-1, the J call TRBJ2-3; 10 bases are shared with TRBD2. V dropped 6 bases and J dropped 4; count of bases not matched to a gene: 4. Germline assignment: CDR1 SQVTM and CDR2 ANQGSEA. CDR3 length: 13 residues. The CDR3 is CSVRAGGADTQYF. In DNA, the CDR3 is TGCAGCGTCCGAGCGGGGGGGGCAGATACGCAGTATTTT.

This chain connects TRBV5-1 to TRBJ1-2, with TRBD1 identical over 9 bases. Germline lookup yields CDR1 SGHRS and CDR2 YFSETQ. The CDR3 extends over 15 amino acids. With 0 bases clipped from V and 6 bases from J, the junction kept 6 bases outside the gene matches. CDR3 DNA: TGCGCCAGCAGCTTGGGACAGGGGGATTTGAATGGCTACACCTTC. Translating gives CASSLGQGDLNGYTF.

The chain couples TRBV27 to TRBJ2-3, with TRBD1 identical over 9 bases. The CDR3 runs 14 residues. Germline assignment: CDR1 MNHEY and CDR2 SMNVEV (reference sequence). After removal of 6 bases from V and 5 bases from J, the junction contained 6 bases not matched to a gene. CDR3 amino acids: CASSQLDRGDTQYF. CDR3 nucleotide sequence: TGTGCCAGCAGCCAATTGGACAGGGGAGATACGCAGTATTTT.

V and J are TRBV5-1 and TRBJ1-2; no clear D. This CDR3 region has 14 residues. Trimming took 0 bases from V and 2 from J, leaving 8 bases between them. Germline lookup yields CDR1 SGHRS and CDR2 YFSETQ. In DNA form, the CDR3 reads TGCGCCAGCAGCTTGGAGGCGGGGAACTATGGCTACACCTTC. This translates into CASSLEAGNYGYTF.

The chain links TRBV4-3 to TRBJ1-5, with no clear D. Trimming removed 1 base at V and 1 base at J, with 8 bases between. The germline V gene encodes CDR1 LGHNA and CDR2 YSLEER. CDR3 length equals 15 residues. CDR3 sequence reads: CASSQAFGSNQPQHF. CDR3 sequence (DNA): TGCGCCAGCAGCCAAGCCTTCGGGAGCAATCAGCCCCAGCATTTT.

The gene calls are TRBV3-1 and TRBJ2-3, with TRBD1 identical over 7 bases. Germline V gene sequence: CDR1 LGHDT, CDR2 YNNKEL (reference sequence). V gave up 0 bases and J gave up 2 bases; unmatched junction bases: 5. The CDR3 is 16 amino acids. CDR3: CASSQEWGQTTDTQYF. The DNA of the CDR3 is TGTGCCAGCAGCCAAGAATGGGGACAGACCACAGATACGCAGTATTTT.

The chain uses TRBV20-1 and TRBJ2-1; 7 nucleotides match TRBD2. The CDR3 is 15 residues long. Unmatched junction bases numbered 10, after V lost 7 bases and J lost 1 base. The germline gives CDR1 DFQATT, CDR2 SNEGSKA (reference sequence). The CDR3 loop reads CSGVEASGSYNEQFF. Written as DNA, the CDR3 is TGCAGTGGGGTCGAGGCTAGCGGTTCCTACAATGAGCAGTTCTTC.

The rearrangement links TRBV29-1 to TRBJ2-7; 14 bases align to TRBD2. V lost 1 base to trimming and J lost 4 bases; unmatched junction nucleotides: 6. CDR1 and CDR2 from the germline V gene are SQVTM and ANQGSEA. The CDR3 covers 16 residues. The CDR3 DNA reads as TGCAGCGTTGAAGGTCCCGGGACTAGCGGGAGTTACGAGCAGTACTTC. It yields the protein CSVEGPGTSGSYEQYF.

As regards this clonotype: One end of the junction fails to match germline, which may point to a read error. The rearrangement joins TRBV5-1 to TRBJ2-1, with TRBD1 matching 11 bases. Germline V lookup: CDR1 SGHRS, CDR2 YFSETQ. This CDR3 comprises 12 residues. The CDR3 reads CAGSLAGTGGFF. CDR3 bases: TGCGCCGGCAGCTTGGCCGGGACAGGGGGGTTCTTC.